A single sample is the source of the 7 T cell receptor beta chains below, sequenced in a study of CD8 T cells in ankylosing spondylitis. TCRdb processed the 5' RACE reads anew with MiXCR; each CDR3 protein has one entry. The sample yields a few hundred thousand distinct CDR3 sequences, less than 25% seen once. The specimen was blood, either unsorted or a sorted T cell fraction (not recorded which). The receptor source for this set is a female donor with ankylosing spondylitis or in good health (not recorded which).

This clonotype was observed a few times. The CDR3 coding sequence is TGTGCCAGCAGCGCCGGGACAGGGGTGGGTGGTGAGCAGTTCTTC. Translation gives CASSAGTGVGGEQFF. The rearrangement joins TRBV9 to TRBJ2-1, with 10 bases lining up with TRBD1. Germline assignment: CDR1 SGDLS and CDR2 YYNGEE. The CDR3 is 15 residues long. V trimming: 3 bases; J trimming: 9 bases; junction bases outside the gene matches: 9.

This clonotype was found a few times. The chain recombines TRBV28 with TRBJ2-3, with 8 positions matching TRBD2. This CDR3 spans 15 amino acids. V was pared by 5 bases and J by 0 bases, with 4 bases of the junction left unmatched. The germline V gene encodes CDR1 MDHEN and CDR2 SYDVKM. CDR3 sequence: CASSPSSGSTDTQYF. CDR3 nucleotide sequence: TGTGCCAGCAGTCCCTCTAGCGGGAGCACAGATACGCAGTATTTT.

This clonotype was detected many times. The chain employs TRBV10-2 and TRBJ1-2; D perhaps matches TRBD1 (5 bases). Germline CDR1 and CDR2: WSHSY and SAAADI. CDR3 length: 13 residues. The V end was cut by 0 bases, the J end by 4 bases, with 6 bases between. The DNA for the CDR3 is TGCGCCAGCAGTGAGTCAGGGACCTATGGCTACACCTTC. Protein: CASSESGTYGYTF.

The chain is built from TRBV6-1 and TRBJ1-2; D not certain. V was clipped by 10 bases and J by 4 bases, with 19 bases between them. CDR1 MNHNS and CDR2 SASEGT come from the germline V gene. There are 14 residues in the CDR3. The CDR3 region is CAIVRGLMGYGYTF. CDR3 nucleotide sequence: TGTGCCATCGTACGAGGCCTTATGGGCTATGGCTACACCTTC.

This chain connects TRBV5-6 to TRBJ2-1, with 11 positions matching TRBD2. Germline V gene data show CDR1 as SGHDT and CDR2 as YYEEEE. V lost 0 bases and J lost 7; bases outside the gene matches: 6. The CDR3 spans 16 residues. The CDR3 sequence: CASSLATSGSWNEQFF. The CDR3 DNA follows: TGTGCCAGCAGCTTGGCAACTAGCGGGAGTTGGAATGAGCAGTTCTTC.

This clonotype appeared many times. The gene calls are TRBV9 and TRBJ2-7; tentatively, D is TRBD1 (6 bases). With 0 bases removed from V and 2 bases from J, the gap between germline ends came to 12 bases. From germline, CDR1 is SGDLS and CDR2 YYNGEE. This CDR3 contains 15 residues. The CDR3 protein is CASSVGAGVPYEQYF. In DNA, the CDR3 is TGTGCCAGCAGCGTAGGGGCAGGGGTGCCCTACGAGCAGTACTTC.

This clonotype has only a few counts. The CDR3 nucleotides are TGCAGTGCTAGAGATGGTCAGCCTAACACCGGGGAGCTGTTTTTT. This translates into CSARDGQPNTGELFF. The genes are TRBV20-1 and TRBJ2-2; D not resolved. CDR1 and CDR2 (germline): DFQATT, SNEGSKA (reference sequence). This CDR3 region has 15 residues. Trimming removed 0 bases at V and 2 bases at J, with 10 bases between.